This T cell receptor beta chain was identified in a study of T cells in Graves' hyperthyroidism and ophthalmopathy. Germline assignment: CDR1 SQVTM and CDR2 ANQGSEA. CDR3 length: 13 residues. V lost 0 bases and J 2 bases, leaving 8 bases between the germline ends. There were TCR beta CDR3 regions amplified from RNA transcripts. A first-round RT-PCR of the TCR CDR3 used the HTBI primer set. Each CDR3 protein is one row after TCRdb ran MiXCR on the multiplex PCR reads. The data hold a few hundred thousand distinct CDR3 sequences, with around an eighth observed a single time. Patients counted as stable if ophthalmopathy did not develop within 18 months. Diagnosis rested on symptoms, serum thyroxine and TRAb, thyroid ultrasound, and orbital computed tomography. At least ten counts were recorded for this clonotype.

The receptor was isolated from a woman under 30 with Graves' hyperthyroidism. This sequence joins TRBV29-1 and TRBJ2-7, with D hard to call. Source material: blood. CDR3 sequence (DNA): TGCAGCGTTGAAGATGAGGAACCCTACGAGCAGTACTTC. It is translated as CSVEDEEPYEQYF.